The 18 T cell receptor beta chains in this list originate from one sample, sequenced in a study of cytomegalovirus exposure and HLA in healthy donors. The PCR had 60 Vbeta and 13 Jbeta primers. Generated by immunoSEQ multiplex PCR, the TCRdb table keeps only in-frame clones and is missing some. The table includes 200,000 to 250,000 clones, roughly 84% detected once. Sequencing used PBMCs. These receptors came from a boy aged 2-9 years in good health and CMV-seronegative.

This clone was found once. This chain joins TRBV19 and TRBJ2-5, with 13 nucleotides matching TRBD2. The CDR3 consists of 18 residues. V shed 5 bases and J 7 bases; nucleotides not matched to a gene: 16. Germline V lookup: CDR1 LNHDA, CDR2 SQIVND (reference sequence). The CDR3 reads CASSPRRTSGSRSATQYF. DNA for the CDR3: TGTGCCAGTAGTCCCCGACGGACTAGCGGGAGTCGAAGCGCGACCCAGTACTTC.

This clone was counted between two and nine times. At one of its ends the junction is not consistent with the germline gene, which may arise from a read error. This rearrangement joins TRBV2 to TRBJ2-4, with 11 bases matching TRBD1. The germline gives CDR1 SNHLY, CDR2 FYNNEI. The CDR3 is 12 residues long. This chain's CDR3 is CASSEGTGGANF. The DNA of the CDR3 is TGTGCCAGCAGTGAAGGGACAGGGGGCGCAAACTTC.

The chain recombines TRBV19 with TRBJ1-1, with 12 bases identical to TRBD1. The CDR3 is 13 amino acids. Germline CDR1 is LNHDA and CDR2 is SQIVND (reference sequence). The CDR3 protein is CVGTGGDSSEAFF. For the CDR3, the DNA is TGTGTAGGGACAGGGGGCGATTCTAGTGAAGCTTTCTTT.

The CDR3 loop reads CASSYNSLNTEAFF. The CDR3 coding sequence is TGTGCCAGCAGTTACAACAGTTTGAACACTGAAGCTTTCTTT. This chain links TRBV6-5 with TRBJ1-1; D gene uncertain. V lost 2 bases and J lost 0, with 7 bases in between. The V gene's germline CDR1 is MNHEY and CDR2 SVGAGI. The CDR3 length is 14 residues.

A word on this clone: Relative to the germline gene, one junction end is altered; a read error may explain this. The chain links TRBV7-7 to TRBJ2-1; the match to TRBD2 covers 9 bases. The CDR3 sequence is 15 residues long. Germline CDR1 and CDR2: SSHAT and FNYEAQ (reference sequence). The CDR3 is CASSAGLATWDEQFF. Written as DNA, the CDR3 is TGTGCTAGCAGCGCGGGACTAGCAACCTGGGATGAGCAGTTCTTC.

The CDR3 loop reads CASSSGVYEQYF. CDR3 bases: TGTGCCAGCAGCTCGGGGGTCTACGAGCAGTACTTC. The rearrangement uses TRBV13 and TRBJ2-7; perhaps TRBD2 as D (6 bases). CDR1 and CDR2 from the germline V gene are PRHDT and FYEKMQ (reference sequence). This CDR3 region has 12 residues. Trimming cost V 4 bases and J 3 bases, with 7 bases left between them.

The rearrangement uses TRBV9 and TRBJ2-7; D unclear. The length of the CDR3 is 11 residues. Germline CDR1 reads SGDLS; CDR2 reads YYNGEE. V lost 1 base and J 7 bases, leaving 6 bases between the germline ends. CDR3 residues: CASSVLLEQYF. The CDR3 nucleotides read TGTGCCAGCAGCGTATTATTGGAGCAGTACTTC.

This clone has a handful of counts. The rearrangement links TRBV6-1 to TRBJ2-3, with TRBD2 identical over 8 bases. The CDR3 contains 16 residues. With 4 bases clipped from V and 3 bases from J, the junction kept 9 bases outside the gene matches. Germline values: CDR1 MNHNS, CDR2 SASEGT. The CDR3 nucleotides read TGTGCCAGCAGTGGGGGTGGCGGGGGGCGGACAGATACGCAGTATTTT. Translated, it gives CASSGGGGGRTDTQYF.

This clone was observed once. The chain links TRBV6-5 to TRBJ1-5, with TRBD1 as a possible D gene (5 bases). Germline CDR1 is MNHEY and CDR2 is SVGAGI. Trimming took off 6 bases at V and 2 bases at J, with 14 bases between the two ends. The CDR3 length is 15 residues. Here the CDR3 reads CASRPQGLGNQPQHF. DNA for the CDR3: TGTGCCAGCAGGCCTCAGGGCTTAGGCAATCAGCCCCAGCATTTT.

This clone turned up a few times. This sequence joins TRBV5-4 and TRBJ1-4; 7 nucleotides match TRBD1. Germline CDR1 reads SGHNT; CDR2 reads YYREEE (reference sequence). With 2 bases clipped from V and 5 bases from J, the junction kept 6 bases outside the gene matches. The CDR3 spans 15 residues. CDR3 bases: TGTGCCAGCAGCTTTGACGGGACAGACAATGAAAAACTGTTTTTT. Translated: CASSFDGTDNEKLFF.

Of note for this clone: The conserved phenylalanine or tryptophan normally closing the CDR3 is absent here, so this likely arose from a read error. J is TRBJ1-1 and V is TRBV5-1; D gene unclear. V gave up 5 bases and J gave up 3 bases, with 14 bases separating them. The CDR3 is 14 residues long. Germline V gene data show CDR1 as SGHRS and CDR2 as YFSETQ. CDR3 amino acids: CASRSYGGHTEAFL. The CDR3 nucleotides read TGCGCCAGCAGATCATACGGAGGGCACACTGAAGCTTTCCTT.

The V gene is TRBV19, the J gene TRBJ2-3; 10 nucleotides align to TRBD2. This CDR3 spans 16 amino acids. The trim removed 6 bases at V and 1 base at J, leaving 7 bases unmatched. The germline gives CDR1 LNHDA, CDR2 SQIVND (reference sequence). This chain's CDR3 is CASRVRLAGGTDTQYF. The CDR3 region has the DNA TGTGCCAGTAGAGTCCGACTAGCGGGTGGCACAGATACGCAGTATTTT.

The V gene is TRBV7-9, the J gene TRBJ2-5; 10 bases agree with TRBD2. The V gene end was trimmed by 4 bases and the J gene end by 4 bases; junction bases not matched to a gene: 6. Germline V gene data show CDR1 as SEHNR and CDR2 as FQNEAQ (reference sequence). This CDR3 is 15 amino acids long. CDR3 in amino acids: CASSWGSGGAETQYF. As DNA, the CDR3 is TGTGCCAGCAGCTGGGGCAGCGGGGGGGCAGAGACCCAGTACTTC.

The chain uses TRBV25-1 and TRBJ2-7; D is ambiguous. The CDR3 length is 13 residues. Germline loops: CDR1 MGHDK, CDR2 SYGVNS. V gave up 5 bases and J gave up 0 bases, with 8 bases separating them. CDR3 protein: CASSPRNSYEQYF. For the CDR3, the DNA is TGTGCCAGCAGTCCCAGGAACTCCTACGAGCAGTACTTC.

V usage is TRBV9 and J usage is TRBJ2-3; D gene ambiguous. V was cut by 0 bases and J by 0 bases, with 17 bases left in between. This CDR3 is built from 18 residues. Germline values: CDR1 SGDLS, CDR2 YYNGEE. CDR3 sequence: CASSVVSLPPASTDTQYF. The CDR3 nucleotides read TGTGCCAGCAGCGTAGTCTCACTCCCACCAGCGAGCACAGATACGCAGTATTTT.

CDR3 protein: CAISDAAGVSYEQYF. CDR3 nucleotides: TGTGCCATCAGTGATGCAGCGGGGGTCTCCTACGAGCAGTACTTC. The chain uses TRBV10-3 and TRBJ2-7; 8 bases align to TRBD2. The CDR3 is 15 residues long. Germline values: CDR1 ENHRY, CDR2 SYGVKD. V gave up 3 bases and J gave up 0 bases; unmatched junction bases: 4.

The chain carries TRBV10-3 and TRBJ1-2; TRBD1 is a possible D gene (6 bases). Per germline, CDR1 ENHRY and CDR2 SYGVKD. Trimming took off 6 bases at V and 3 bases at J, with 14 bases between the two ends. The CDR3 extends over 14 amino acids. Here the CDR3 DNA reads TGTGCCATCAGGGGACACGGGAGGGACTATGGCTACACCTTC. Protein: CAIRGHGRDYGYTF.

CDR3 sequence reads: CASTRTGGIDTQYF. The CDR3 DNA reads TGTGCCAGCACCCGGACAGGGGGTATAGATACGCAGTATTTT. This chain connects TRBV5-8 to TRBJ2-3; 10 bases are shared with TRBD1. Germline V gene data show CDR1 as SGHTS and CDR2 as YDEGEE. V lost 6 bases, J lost 5 bases, and 6 bases stayed unmatched. This CDR3 has 14 amino acids.